The clone carrying this T cell receptor beta chain was recorded many times. The CDR3 is made up of 13 amino acids. Germline CDR1 is SEHNR and CDR2 is FQNEAQ (reference sequence). The use of a sample-barcoded 5' primer and a J-beta primer mix characterized a second PCR of roughly 6 to 12 cycles. Each sample yielded at least 3 million CDR3-containing paired-end reads. MiXCR, run by TCRdb on the 5' RACE reads, gives a single entry per CDR3 protein. The table has over 600,000 distinct CDR3 sequences, 46% seen once. These data are taken from a study of blood T cells in healthy people across ages. Roughly 10 milliliters was the volume of peripheral blood drawn from each donor. Per-sample PBMC isolation yielded at least 7 million cells. Per sample, at least 5.5 micrograms of total RNA were extracted.

Sequenced: blood. The receptor comes from a man older than 75 in good health. The chain uses TRBV7-9 and TRBJ2-2, with D hard to call. The CDR3 region is CASLRSNTGELFF. CDR3 DNA: TGTGCGTCTCTTCGGTCGAACACCGGGGAGCTGTTTTTT.